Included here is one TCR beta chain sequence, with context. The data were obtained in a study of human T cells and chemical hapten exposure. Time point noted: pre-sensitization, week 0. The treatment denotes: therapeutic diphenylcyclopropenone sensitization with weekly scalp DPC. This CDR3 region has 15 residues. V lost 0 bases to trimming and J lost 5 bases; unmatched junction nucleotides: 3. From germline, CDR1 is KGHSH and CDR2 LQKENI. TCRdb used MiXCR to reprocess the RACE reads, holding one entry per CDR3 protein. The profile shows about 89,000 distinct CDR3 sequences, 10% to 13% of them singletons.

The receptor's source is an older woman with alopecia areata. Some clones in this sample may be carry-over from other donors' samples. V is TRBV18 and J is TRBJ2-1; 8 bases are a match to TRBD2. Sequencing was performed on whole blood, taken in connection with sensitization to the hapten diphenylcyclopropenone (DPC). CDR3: CASSPPSGGDNEQFF. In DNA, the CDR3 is TGTGCCAGCTCACCACCGTCGGGGGGGGACAATGAGCAGTTCTTC.